A single TCR beta chain is shown here with its context. Its specificity is not known. It was 5'RACE with constant-segment primers that produced the TCR alpha and TCR beta cDNA libraries, which carried sample barcodes and UMIs. TCRdb ran MiXCR on the 5' RACE reads and lists one entry per CDR3 protein. The sample comprises roughly 500,000 distinct CDR3 sequences, approximately 20% of which are singletons, and roughly an eighth rests with the top ten. This entry comes from a study of T-cell memory formation after mild COVID-19. Study-wide context: The study found TCR clusters largely donor specific.

Findings and limits, study-wide: Memory cells collected pre-infection included some clones that later responded, suggesting cross-reactive memory joined. CD4+ contracting clones were found mainly in CM and EM, and CD8+ ones in EMRA.

Germline V CDR1 and CDR2: LNHDA, SQIVND (reference sequence). This CDR3 has 14 amino acids. Trimming took 5 bases from V and 0 from J, leaving 10 bases between them. What was sequenced was PBMCs or a T cell subset sorted from them (not recorded which). The sequence derives from an adult woman who had mild COVID-19 (a few samples of this study predate the infection). Cell type and time point are not known. The chain joins TRBV19 to TRBJ1-2, with D hard to call. The CDR3 reads CASSWTDTNYGYTF. For the CDR3, the DNA is TGTGCCAGTAGTTGGACCGATACTAACTATGGCTACACCTTC.